This paragraph reports one T cell receptor (beta chain). The data derive from a study of blood T cells in healthy people across ages. The trim removed 1 base at V and 2 bases at J, leaving 6 bases unmatched. Germline CDR1 and CDR2: SEHNR and FQNEAQ (reference sequence). This CDR3 is built from 17 residues. Together with a sample-barcoded 5' primer, a J-beta primer mix was included in a second PCR lasting about 7 to 11 cycles. Every sample gave at least 3 million paired-end reads containing CDR3. Each CDR3 protein gets one entry after TCRdb re-called the 5' RACE reads with MiXCR. The sample comprises roughly 1 million distinct CDR3 sequences, almost 25% of which are singletons, and around 0.75% rests with the top ten. These data are also associated with another study on T cells of mothers and their children. That work adds: The sample comes from some ten healthy Caucasian donors: mothers and children. The authors used all extracted RNA for cDNA synthesis, at approximately 1.5 ug per 15 ul.

The V call is TRBV7-9, the J call TRBJ2-3; 10 bases match TRBD2. This clonotype was sampled from a girl aged 2 to 10 in good health. The sample was blood. CDR3 amino acids: CASSLVGLADNTDTQYF. CDR3 in DNA: TGTGCCAGCAGCTTAGTAGGACTAGCGGATAACACAGATACGCAGTATTTT.